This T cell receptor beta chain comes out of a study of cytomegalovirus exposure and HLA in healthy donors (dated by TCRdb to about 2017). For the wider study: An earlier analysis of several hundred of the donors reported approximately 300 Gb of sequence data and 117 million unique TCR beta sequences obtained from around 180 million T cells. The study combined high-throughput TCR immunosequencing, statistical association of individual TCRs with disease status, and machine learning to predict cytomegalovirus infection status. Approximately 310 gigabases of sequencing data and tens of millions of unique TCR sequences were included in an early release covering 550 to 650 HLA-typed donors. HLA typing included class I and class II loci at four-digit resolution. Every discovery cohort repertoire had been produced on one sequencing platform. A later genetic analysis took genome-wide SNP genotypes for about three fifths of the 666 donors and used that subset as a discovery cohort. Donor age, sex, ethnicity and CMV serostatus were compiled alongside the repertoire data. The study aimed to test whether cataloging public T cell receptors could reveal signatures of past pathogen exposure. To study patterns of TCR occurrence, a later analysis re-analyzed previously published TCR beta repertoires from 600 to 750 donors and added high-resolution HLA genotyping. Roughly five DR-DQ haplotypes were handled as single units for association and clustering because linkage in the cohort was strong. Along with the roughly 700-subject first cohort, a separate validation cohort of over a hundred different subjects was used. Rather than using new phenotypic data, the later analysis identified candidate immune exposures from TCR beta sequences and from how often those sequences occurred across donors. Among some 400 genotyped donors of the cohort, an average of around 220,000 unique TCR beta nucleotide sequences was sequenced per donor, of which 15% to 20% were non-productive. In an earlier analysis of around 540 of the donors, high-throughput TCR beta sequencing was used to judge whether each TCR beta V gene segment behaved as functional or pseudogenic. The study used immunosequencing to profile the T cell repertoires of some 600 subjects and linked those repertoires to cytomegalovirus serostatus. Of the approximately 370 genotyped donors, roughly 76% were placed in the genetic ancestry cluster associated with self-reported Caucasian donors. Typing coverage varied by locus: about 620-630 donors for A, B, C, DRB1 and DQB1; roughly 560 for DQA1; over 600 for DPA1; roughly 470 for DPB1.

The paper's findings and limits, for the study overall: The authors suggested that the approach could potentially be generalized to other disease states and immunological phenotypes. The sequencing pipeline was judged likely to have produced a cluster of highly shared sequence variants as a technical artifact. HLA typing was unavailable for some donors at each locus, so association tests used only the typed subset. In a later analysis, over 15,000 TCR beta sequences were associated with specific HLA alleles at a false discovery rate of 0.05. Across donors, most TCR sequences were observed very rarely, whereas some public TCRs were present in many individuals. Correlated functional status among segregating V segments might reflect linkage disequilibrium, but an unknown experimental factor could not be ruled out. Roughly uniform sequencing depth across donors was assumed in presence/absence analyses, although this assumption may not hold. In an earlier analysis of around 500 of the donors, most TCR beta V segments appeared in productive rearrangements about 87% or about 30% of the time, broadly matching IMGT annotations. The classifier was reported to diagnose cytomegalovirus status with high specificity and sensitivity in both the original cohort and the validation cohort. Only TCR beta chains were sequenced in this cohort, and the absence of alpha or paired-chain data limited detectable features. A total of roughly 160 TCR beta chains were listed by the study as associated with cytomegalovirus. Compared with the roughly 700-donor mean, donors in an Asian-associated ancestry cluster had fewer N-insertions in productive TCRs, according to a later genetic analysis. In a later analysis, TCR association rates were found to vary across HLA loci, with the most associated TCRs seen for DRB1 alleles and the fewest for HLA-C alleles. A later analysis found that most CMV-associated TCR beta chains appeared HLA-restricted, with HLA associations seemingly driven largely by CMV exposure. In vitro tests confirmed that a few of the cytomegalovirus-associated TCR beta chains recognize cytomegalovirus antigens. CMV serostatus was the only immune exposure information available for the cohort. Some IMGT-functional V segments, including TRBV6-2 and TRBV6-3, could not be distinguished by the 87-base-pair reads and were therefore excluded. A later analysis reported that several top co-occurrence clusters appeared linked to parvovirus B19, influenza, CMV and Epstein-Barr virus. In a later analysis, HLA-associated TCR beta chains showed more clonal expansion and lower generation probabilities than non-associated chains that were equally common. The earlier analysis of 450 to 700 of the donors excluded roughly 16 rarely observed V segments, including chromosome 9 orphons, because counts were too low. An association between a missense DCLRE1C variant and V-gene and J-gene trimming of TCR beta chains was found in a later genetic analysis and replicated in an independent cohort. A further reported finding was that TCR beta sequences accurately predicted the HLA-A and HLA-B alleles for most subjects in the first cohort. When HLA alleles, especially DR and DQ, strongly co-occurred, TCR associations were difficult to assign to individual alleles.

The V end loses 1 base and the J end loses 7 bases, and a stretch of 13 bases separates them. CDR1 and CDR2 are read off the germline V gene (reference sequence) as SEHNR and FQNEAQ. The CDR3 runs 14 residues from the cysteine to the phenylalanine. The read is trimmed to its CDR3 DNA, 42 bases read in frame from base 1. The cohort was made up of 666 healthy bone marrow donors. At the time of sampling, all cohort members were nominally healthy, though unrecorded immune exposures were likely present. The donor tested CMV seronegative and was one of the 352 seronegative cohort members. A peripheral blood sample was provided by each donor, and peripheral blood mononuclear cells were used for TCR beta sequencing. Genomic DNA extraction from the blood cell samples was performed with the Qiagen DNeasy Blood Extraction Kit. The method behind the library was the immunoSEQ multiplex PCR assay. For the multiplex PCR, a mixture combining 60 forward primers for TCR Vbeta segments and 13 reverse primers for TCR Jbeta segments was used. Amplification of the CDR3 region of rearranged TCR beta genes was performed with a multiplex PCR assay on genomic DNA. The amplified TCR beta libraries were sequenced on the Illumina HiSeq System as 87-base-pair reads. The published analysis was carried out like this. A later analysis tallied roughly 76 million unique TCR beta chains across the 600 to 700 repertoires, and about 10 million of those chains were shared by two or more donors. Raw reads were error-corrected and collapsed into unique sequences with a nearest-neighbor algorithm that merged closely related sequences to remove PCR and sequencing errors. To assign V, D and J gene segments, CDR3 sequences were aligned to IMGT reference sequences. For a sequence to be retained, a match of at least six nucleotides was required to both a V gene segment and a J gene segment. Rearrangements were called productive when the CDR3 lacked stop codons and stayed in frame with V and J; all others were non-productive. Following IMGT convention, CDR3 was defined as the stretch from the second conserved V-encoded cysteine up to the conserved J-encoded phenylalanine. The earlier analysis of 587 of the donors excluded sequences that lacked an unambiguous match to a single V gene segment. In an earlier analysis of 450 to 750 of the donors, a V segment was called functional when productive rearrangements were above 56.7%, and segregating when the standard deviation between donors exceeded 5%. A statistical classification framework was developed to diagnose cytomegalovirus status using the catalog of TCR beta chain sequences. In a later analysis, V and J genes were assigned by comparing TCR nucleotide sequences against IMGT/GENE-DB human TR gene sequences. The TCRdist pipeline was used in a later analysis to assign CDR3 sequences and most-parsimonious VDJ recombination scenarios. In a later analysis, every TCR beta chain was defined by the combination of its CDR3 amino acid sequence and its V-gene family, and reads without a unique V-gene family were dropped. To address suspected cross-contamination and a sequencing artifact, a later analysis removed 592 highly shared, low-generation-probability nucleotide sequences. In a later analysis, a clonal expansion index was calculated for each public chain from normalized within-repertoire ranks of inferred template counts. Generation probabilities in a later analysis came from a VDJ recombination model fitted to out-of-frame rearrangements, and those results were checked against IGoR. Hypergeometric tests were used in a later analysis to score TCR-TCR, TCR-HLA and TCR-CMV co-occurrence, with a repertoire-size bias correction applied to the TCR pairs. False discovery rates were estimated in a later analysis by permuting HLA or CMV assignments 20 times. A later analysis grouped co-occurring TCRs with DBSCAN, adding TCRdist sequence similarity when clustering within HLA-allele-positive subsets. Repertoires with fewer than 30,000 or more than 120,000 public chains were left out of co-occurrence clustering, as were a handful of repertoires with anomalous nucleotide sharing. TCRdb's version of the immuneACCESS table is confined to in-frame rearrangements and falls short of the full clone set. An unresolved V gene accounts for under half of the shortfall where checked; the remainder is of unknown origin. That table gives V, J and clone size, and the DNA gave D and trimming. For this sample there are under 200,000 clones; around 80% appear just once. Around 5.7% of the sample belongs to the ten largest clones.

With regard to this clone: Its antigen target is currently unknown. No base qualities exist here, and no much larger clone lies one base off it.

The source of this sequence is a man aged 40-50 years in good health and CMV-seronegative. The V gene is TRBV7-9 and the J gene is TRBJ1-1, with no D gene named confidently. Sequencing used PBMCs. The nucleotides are TGTGCCAGCAGCTTAGGAGGCCCCGGCAGTGAAGCTTTCTTT. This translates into CASSLGGPGSEAFF.